There are many counts of the clone carrying this T cell receptor beta chain. Its specificity is unknown. This sample is part of a study of blood T cells in healthy people across ages. Per the germline V gene, CDR1 is GTSNPN and CDR2 is SVGIG (reference sequence). V lost 0 bases, J lost 1 base, and 1 base lay in between. The CDR3 is 13 residues long. Study-wide results and caveats: PBMC samples, being unsorted, prevented any conclusive comparison of naive and antigen-experienced cells. Unknown CMV status may confound age-related changes in expanded clones. The recorded TCR beta diversity per million T cells decreased in a roughly linear manner with age.

A second roughly 6 to 11 cycle PCR used barcoded and J-beta primers. In TCRdb, the 5' RACE reads were re-called with MiXCR into one record per CDR3 protein. The repertoire holds some 790,000 distinct CDR3 sequences, with around 30% as singletons. The sample taken for sequencing was blood. The origin of this receptor is a woman aged 80 or over in good health. The V gene is TRBV30, the J gene TRBJ2-6; D is ambiguous. This CDR3 reads CAWSVSGANVLTF. The CDR3 nucleotides read TGTGCCTGGAGTGTATCTGGGGCCAACGTCCTGACTTTC.